This entry features one T cell receptor beta chain sequence. What it binds is unknown. One end of the junction is discordant with germline, which a read error may explain. The data were taken from a study of T cells in Graves' hyperthyroidism and ophthalmopathy. Study findings and constraints: A median 6.5 months before onset, the model predicted ophthalmopathy.

TCR beta CDR3 region amplification was performed from RNA transcripts. The HTBI primer set drove a first-round RT-PCR of the TCR CDR3. TCRdb analysed the multiplex PCR reads with MiXCR anew, one entry per CDR3 protein. This table holds some 360,000 distinct CDR3 sequences, 15% to 20% found once. Sequenced material: blood. The receptor was isolated from a woman aged 40-49 years with Graves' ophthalmopathy.

CDR3 amino acids: CVSSPAQGVFYGQCF. The DNA for the CDR3 is TGCGTCAGCAGCCCCGCACAGGGGGTGTTTTATGGGCAGTGCTTC. This chain connects TRBV4-1 to TRBJ2-7; 8 bases match TRBD1. Looked up from germline, CDR1 is MGHRA and CDR2 is YSYEKL. The CDR3 length is 15 residues.